Shown below are 23 T cell receptor beta chains from a single sample sequenced in a study of patients and donors after allogeneic stem cell transplantation (dated by TCRdb to the early 2020s). Receptor amplification or capture employed RT-PCR. Sequencing relied on a NextSeq 550. In-frame beta chains were kept once TCRdb had trimmed the public reads at Q25 with fastp and called clones with MiXCR. Entries are consolidated by CDR3 protein sequence, retaining the most common genes and DNA. This sample lists 70,000 to 100,000 distinct CDR3 sequences; roughly 5.2% were detected once. Of the sample, less than 3% falls within the top ten clones. The sequenced sample was blood, either unsorted or a sorted T cell fraction (not recorded which). The receptors stem from a human donor who was either an allogeneic HSCT recipient or a stem cell or donor lymphocyte infusion donor (not recorded which). It is not recorded whose cells these are; they may come from a transplant donor.

This clonotype turned up a few times. V gene TRBV15 combines with J gene TRBJ2-2; 15 bases fit TRBD2. The germline gives CDR1 LNHNV, CDR2 YYDKDF (reference sequence). The V gene end was trimmed by 3 bases and the J gene end by 7 bases; junction bases not matched to a gene: 6. This CDR3 region has 17 residues. The CDR3: CATSRKGLAGGVGELFF. The CDR3 DNA is TGTGCCACCAGCAGGAAGGGACTAGCGGGGGGAGTCGGGGAGCTGTTTTTT.

V is TRBV4-2 and J is TRBJ1-4; TRBD1 aligns across 7 bases. V shed 1 base, J shed 5 bases, and the junction held 7 bases outside the gene matches. Germline CDR1 and CDR2: LGHNA and YNFKEQ. This CDR3 is 16 amino acids long. Here the CDR3 DNA reads TGTGCCAGCAGCCAAGGAGGGGGCGAACTAAATGAAAAACTGTTTTTT. Residues: CASSQGGGELNEKLFF.

This clonotype was counted ten times or more. J is TRBJ2-3 and V is TRBV14; 8 bases fit TRBD2. Unmatched junction bases numbered 4, after V lost 6 bases and J lost 5 bases. Germline V lookup: CDR1 SGHDN, CDR2 FVKESK. The CDR3 is made up of 13 amino acids. CDR3 sequence: CASSLSGGDTQYF. In nucleotides, the CDR3 is TGTGCCAGCAGTCTGAGCGGGGGAGATACGCAGTATTTT. Full variable domain (rest looked up from reference TRBV14 and TRBJ2-3): EAGVTQFPSHSVIEKGQTVTLRCDPISGHDNLYWYRRVMGKEIKFLLHFVKESKQDESGMPNNRFLAERTGGTYSTLKVQPAELEDSGVYFCASSLSGGDTQYFGPGTRLTVL.

This clonotype was detected ten times or more. V and J are TRBV20-1 and TRBJ2-1; D remains unclear. V shed 5 bases and J shed 5 bases, with 10 bases lying between them. This CDR3 is 12 amino acids long. CDR1 DFQATT and CDR2 SNEGSKA come from the germline V gene (reference sequence). This chain's CDR3 is CSARPRHNEQFF. The CDR3 DNA sequence: TGCAGTGCTCGCCCCAGACACAATGAGCAGTTCTTC.

This clonotype was seen repeatedly, ten times or more. J is TRBJ2-7 and V is TRBV19; no firm D call. V dropped 3 bases and J dropped 2 bases, with 14 bases sitting between them. CDR3 length: 15 amino acids. The germline V gene has CDR1 LNHDA and CDR2 SQIVND (reference sequence). CDR3 bases: TGTGCCAGTAGTATGAGCCCGGGCCTCCCCTACGAGCAGTACTTC. This gives the protein CASSMSPGLPYEQYF.

This clonotype was recorded at least ten times. The rearrangement joins TRBV29-1 to TRBJ1-2; D is undetermined. The CDR3 runs 12 residues. Germline assignment: CDR1 SQVTM and CDR2 ANQGSEA. Trimming pared 5 bases from V and 2 bases from J, leaving 9 bases between. CDR3 region: CSVFGRNYGYTF. In nucleotides, the CDR3 is TGCAGCGTTTTCGGACGGAACTATGGCTACACCTTC.

This clonotype was counted only a few times. The rearrangement uses TRBV4-1 and TRBJ2-7; maybe TRBD1 (6 bases). Germline assignment: CDR1 MGHRA and CDR2 YSYEKL. The V end was cut by 1 base, the J end by 2 bases, with 12 bases between. The CDR3 extends over 15 amino acids. The CDR3, as DNA: TGCGCCAGCAGCCAAGCACAGGGTAATCCCTACGAGCAGTACTTC. Its protein product is CASSQAQGNPYEQYF.

This clonotype was detected many times. J is TRBJ1-2 and V is TRBV28; D is unclear. The CDR3 sequence is 13 residues long. The V end was cut by 6 bases, the J end by 4 bases, with 12 bases between. Germline V lookup: CDR1 MDHEN, CDR2 SYDVKM. In DNA, the CDR3 is TGTGCCAGCAGCCTTAGTACCCTCTATGGCTACACCTTC. Amino acids: CASSLSTLYGYTF.

This clonotype was detected a few times. The chain combines TRBV10-2 with TRBJ1-1; TRBD1 agrees at 8 bases. Germline V gene data show CDR1 as WSHSY and CDR2 as SAAADI. Unmatched junction bases numbered 8, after V lost 6 bases and J lost 8 bases. This CDR3 contains 13 residues. The CDR3 protein is CASRTRQGWEAFF. In DNA form, the CDR3 reads TGCGCCAGCAGGACGAGACAGGGGTGGGAAGCTTTCTTT.

This rearrangement joins TRBV6-4 to TRBJ2-1, with 9 bases identical to TRBD1. Germline V lookup: CDR1 MRHNA, CDR2 SNTAGT. The ends lost 6 bases at V and 5 bases at J; junction bases unmatched: 2. The CDR3 length is 13 residues. The CDR3 loop is CASSRDRDNEQFF. CDR3 nucleotides: TGTGCCAGCAGCCGGGACAGGGACAATGAGCAGTTCTTC.

In its sample, this clonotype was seen a few times. The chain couples TRBV7-3 to TRBJ2-1; 13 nucleotides match TRBD2. CDR3 size: 16 residues. V lost 4 bases, J lost 8 bases, and 8 bases stayed unmatched. The germline CDR1 and CDR2 sequences are SGHTA and FQGTGA. Written as DNA, the CDR3 is TGTGCCAGCAGCTCCGGACTAGCGGGAGTTCTGGATGAGCAGTTCTTC. Its protein is CASSSGLAGVLDEQFF. The full variable domain, completed using reference TRBV7-3 and TRBJ2-1, is GAGVSQTPSNKVTEKGKYVELRCDPISGHTALYWYRQSLGQGPEFLIYFQGTGAADDSGLPNDRFFAVRPEGSVSTLKIQRTERGDSAVYLCASSSGLAGVLDEQFFGPGTRLTVL.

This clonotype has a count of ten or more. This chain uses TRBV3-1 with TRBJ1-2, with D hard to call. Germline V gives CDR1 LGHDT, CDR2 YNNKEL (reference sequence). The CDR3 totals 13 residues. Deletions cut 3 bases from V and 4 bases from J, with 9 bases between. Written as DNA, the CDR3 is TGTGCCAGCAGCCATGCCGAAACCTATGGCTACACCTTC. Amino acids: CASSHAETYGYTF. The variable domain in full, with the rest retrieved from reference TRBV3-1 and TRBJ1-2, is DTAVSQTPKYLVTQMGNDKSIKCEQNLGHDTMYWYKQDSKKFLKIMFSYNNKELIINETVPNRFSPKSPDKAHLNLHINSLELGDSAVYFCASSHAETYGYTFGSGTRLTVV.

The table lists this clonotype with many counts. The V call is TRBV7-3, the J call TRBJ1-1; no clear D gene. The CDR3 spans 13 residues. The V end lost 9 bases, the J end lost 0 bases, and 11 bases lay between the germline ends. CDR1 and CDR2 (germline): SGHTA, FQGTGA. The DNA for the CDR3 is TGTGCCAGTGCCCCAGAGATGAACACTGAAGCTTTCTTT. It encodes CASAPEMNTEAFF.

The sample holds one count of this clonotype. J is TRBJ2-2 and V is TRBV5-1; D remains unclear. The CDR3 extends over 14 amino acids. With 1 base removed from V and 4 bases from J, the gap between germline ends came to 8 bases. CDR1 and CDR2 from the germline V gene are SGHRS and YFSETQ. In DNA, the CDR3 is TGCGCCAGCAGCTTGTCTACCGTCACCGGGGAGCTGTTTTTT. Protein sequence: CASSLSTVTGELFF.

This clonotype was found a few times. The rearrangement uses TRBV9 and TRBJ2-2, with D perhaps TRBD2 (6 bases). The CDR3 has 15 residues. V was clipped by 0 bases and J by 5 bases, with 11 bases between them. Germline V gene lookup returns CDR1 SGDLS and CDR2 YYNGEE. The CDR3 here is CASSVDGSSTGELFF. In DNA form, the CDR3 reads TGTGCCAGCAGCGTAGACGGGAGCAGTACCGGGGAGCTGTTTTTT.

The J gene is TRBJ2-1, the V gene TRBV5-1; 9 positions match TRBD2. The CDR3 is made up of 17 amino acids. V dropped 2 bases and J dropped 5; count of bases not matched to a gene: 11. Germline V gives CDR1 SGHRS, CDR2 YFSETQ. CDR3 coding DNA: TGCGCCAGCAGCTTACCTAGCGGGGCTCCCTACAACAATGAGCAGTTCTTC. Its protein is CASSLPSGAPYNNEQFF.

This clonotype came up many times. The genes are TRBV5-1 and TRBJ2-7; a weak D match, TRBD1 (6 bases). With 0 bases removed from V and 0 bases from J, the gap between germline ends came to 16 bases. Germline CDR1 and CDR2: SGHRS and YFSETQ. The CDR3 covers 17 residues. The CDR3 region is CASSLGGLTWSSYEQYF. CDR3 in DNA: TGCGCCAGCAGCTTGGGGGGGCTTACGTGGAGCTCCTACGAGCAGTACTTC.

The sample holds many counts of this clonotype. The CDR3 bases are TGTGCCAGCAGCTTGACAGTAAAGATCACCGGGGAGCTGTTTTTT. This encodes CASSLTVKITGELFF. V gene TRBV5-6 combines with J gene TRBJ2-2; the D is unclear. Germline loops: CDR1 SGHDT, CDR2 YYEEEE. The CDR3 loop spans 15 amino acids. V lost 1 base and J lost 4, with 11 bases in between. Variable domain in full (rest from reference TRBV5-6 and TRBJ2-2): DAGVTQSPTHLIKTRGQQVTLRCSPKSGHDTVSWYQQALGQGPQFIFQYYEEEERQRGNFPDRFSGHQFPNYSSELNVNALLLGDSALYLCASSLTVKITGELFFGEGSRLTVL.

This clonotype was counted ten times or more. V is TRBV5-1 and J is TRBJ2-3; no firm D call. The V end was cut by 1 base, the J end by 0 bases, with 6 bases between. Germline-derived CDR1 and CDR2 are SGHRS and YFSETQ. The CDR3 sequence is 14 residues long. CDR3 region: CASSLSQSTDTQYF. The DNA of the CDR3 is TGCGCCAGCAGCTTGTCCCAAAGCACAGATACGCAGTATTTT.

This clonotype was recorded at least ten times. The genes are TRBV11-2 and TRBJ1-3; D uncertain. Trimming removed 5 bases at V and 0 bases at J, with 11 bases between. CDR3 length: 15 amino acids. Germline assignment: CDR1 SGHAT and CDR2 FQNNGV. In DNA, the CDR3 is TGTGCCAGCAGCGGAAGACGGTTCTCTGGAAACACCATATATTTT. It codes for CASSGRRFSGNTIYF. Looking up the rest from reference TRBV11-2 and TRBJ1-3 gives the full variable domain: EAGVAQSPRYKIIEKRQSVAFWCNPISGHATLYWYQQILGQGPKLLIQFQNNGVVDDSQLPKDRFSAERLKGVDSTLKIQPAKLEDSAVYLCASSGRRFSGNTIYFGEGSWLTVV.

This clonotype has a count of ten or more. The rearrangement joins TRBV4-2 to TRBJ2-5; TRBD2 aligns across 15 bases. With 2 bases clipped from V and 7 bases from J, the junction kept 11 bases outside the gene matches. The CDR3 runs to 18 residues. Germline CDR1 is LGHNA and CDR2 is YNFKEQ. The DNA for the CDR3 is TGTGCCAGCAGCCAAACCGGGACTAGCGGGGGGCCTCATACGACCCAGTACTTC. As protein: CASSQTGTSGGPHTTQYF.

The sample holds many counts of this clonotype. The gene calls are TRBV10-2 and TRBJ1-1; D not certain. CDR1 is WSHSY and CDR2 is SAAADI in the germline V gene. V lost 5 bases and J lost 6, with 13 bases in between. The length of the CDR3 is 13 residues. The CDR3 sequence is CASSTPHGAEAFF. The CDR3 bases are TGCGCCAGCAGTACCCCTCACGGGGCTGAAGCTTTCTTT.

This clonotype was seen ten or more times. The genes are TRBV5-1 and TRBJ2-1; 8 positions agree with TRBD2. The CDR3 is made up of 15 amino acids. CDR1 is SGHRS and CDR2 is YFSETQ in the germline V gene. V dropped 0 bases and J dropped 4; count of bases not matched to a gene: 3. CDR3 amino acids: CASSLELAEYNEQFF. Written as DNA, the CDR3 is TGCGCCAGCAGCTTGGAACTAGCGGAATACAATGAGCAGTTCTTC.